These 29 T cell receptor beta chains came from one sample sequenced in a study of identical twins. TCRdb processed the 5' RACE reads anew with MiXCR; each CDR3 protein has one entry. The profile shows more than 600,000 distinct CDR3 sequences, about 20% of them singletons. These data were also reused for a study on T cells expressing NK-cell markers.

Sequenced material: PBMCs. The receptor set was obtained from a woman aged 18-29 years in good health.

J is TRBJ2-5 and V is TRBV9, with 7 bases lining up with TRBD1. The CDR3 covers 15 residues. Germline V lookup: CDR1 SGDLS, CDR2 YYNGEE. The ends lost 0 bases at V and 1 base at J; junction bases unmatched: 3. The CDR3 is CASSVGGGPQETQYF. CDR3 nucleotides: TGTGCCAGCAGCGTAGGAGGGGGCCCCCAAGAGACCCAGTACTTC.

This clonotype showed up many times. The chain carries TRBV20-1 and TRBJ2-1; D is tentatively TRBD1 or TRBD2 (5 bases each). Germline CDR1 DFQATT, CDR2 SNEGSKA (reference sequence). This CDR3 is 12 amino acids long. V was clipped by 6 bases and J by 7 bases, with 13 bases between them. The CDR3 bases are TGCAGTGCGGGGACCAGGAGGAATGAGCAGTTCTTC. As protein: CSAGTRRNEQFF.

The chain recombines TRBV6-1 with TRBJ2-3, with TRBD2 identical over 9 bases. The CDR3 loop spans 17 amino acids. The junction had 12 bases not matched to a gene; V was cut back by 5 bases and J by 3 bases. CDR1 MNHNS and CDR2 SASEGT come from the germline V gene. CDR3 nucleotides: TGTGCCAGCAGTAGAAATAGCGGGGGATGGGAGACAGATACGCAGTATTTT. It specifies CASSRNSGGWETDTQYF.

This clonotype was recorded a few times. DNA of the CDR3: TGCAGTGCTAGACCACGTACTAGCTCCTACGAGCAGTACTTC. Translating gives CSARPRTSSYEQYF. This chain joins TRBV20-1 and TRBJ2-7; D is perhaps TRBD2 (5 bases). This CDR3 has 14 residues. V was shortened by 2 bases and J by 0 bases, with 11 bases between the two germline ends. Germline-derived CDR1 and CDR2 are DFQATT and SNEGSKA (reference sequence).

V is TRBV5-5 and J is TRBJ2-2; no definite D call. Per the germline V gene, CDR1 is SGHKS and CDR2 is YYEKEE (reference sequence). The CDR3 totals 16 residues. Between the trimmed V and J ends, which lost 2 bases and 5 bases, there was a span of 16 bases. This CDR3 is CASSFPPPGVTGELFF. CDR3 nucleotide sequence: TGTGCCAGCAGCTTTCCCCCCCCCGGCGTTACCGGGGAGCTGTTTTTT.

The V call is TRBV6-2 or TRBV6-3, the J call TRBJ2-3, with D unresolved. CDR1 is MNHEY and CDR2 is SVGEGT in the germline V gene. V shed 2 bases and J shed 6 bases, with 12 bases lying between them. This CDR3 has 14 amino acids. This CDR3 is CASSYARPEDTQYF. The CDR3 DNA reads as TGTGCCAGCAGTTACGCCCGACCTGAGGATACGCAGTATTTT.

The rearrangement links TRBV7-2 to TRBJ2-1; tentatively, D is TRBD2 (6 bases). V dropped 3 bases and J dropped 0 bases, with 15 bases sitting between them. Germline loops: CDR1 SGHTA, CDR2 FQGNSA. This CDR3 is 17 amino acids long. The CDR3 bases are TGTGCCAGCAGCTTGGGGCGGCTGCGGGACTCCTACAATGAGCAGTTCTTC. It encodes CASSLGRLRDSYNEQFF.

CDR3 in DNA: TGTGCCTGGAGGCCTGGACAGGGAATGGGAGAGACCCAGTACTTC. Translation gives CAWRPGQGMGETQYF. The chain uses TRBV30 and TRBJ2-5; 8 bases fit TRBD1. The CDR3 has 15 amino acids. Germline V CDR1 and CDR2: GTSNPN, SVGIG (reference sequence). V shed 3 bases and J 4 bases; nucleotides not matched to a gene: 10. Together with reference TRBV30 and TRBJ2-5, the CDR3 gives the full variable domain: SQTIHQWPATLVQPVGSPLSLECTVEGTSNPNLYWYRQAAGRGLQLLFYSVGIGQISSEVPQNLSASRPQDRQFILSSKKLLLSDSGFYLCAWRPGQGMGETQYFGPGTRLLVL.

The chain couples TRBV7-9 to TRBJ1-6; 8 bases are a match to TRBD1. Germline V gives CDR1 SEHNR, CDR2 FQNEAQ (reference sequence). J lost 5 bases, V lost 6 bases, and 3 bases had no gene match. The CDR3 consists of 14 residues. CDR3 DNA: TGTGCCAGCAGGCCGGGACAGGATAATTCACCCCTCCACTTT. Its translation is CASRPGQDNSPLHF.

This chain uses TRBV27 with TRBJ2-2; 14 bases map to TRBD2. The CDR3 runs 18 residues. The germline gives CDR1 MNHEY, CDR2 SMNVEV (reference sequence). V gave up 5 bases and J gave up 7 bases; unmatched junction bases: 12. The CDR3 DNA reads TGTGCCAGCAGTCGACTAGCGGGGGGGAACGCCGTGGGCGGGGAGCTGTTTTTT. Translating it yields CASSRLAGGNAVGGELFF.

This clonotype came up a few times. The chain employs TRBV27 and TRBJ2-7, with D possibly TRBD2 on 6 matching bases. This CDR3 contains 16 residues. The germline V and J ends were trimmed by 6 bases and 2 bases, with 20 bases remaining between them. Germline values: CDR1 MNHEY, CDR2 SMNVEV (reference sequence). The CDR3 coding sequence is TGTGCCAGCAGCCCTCTTTTGGGACTGGGGGCCTACGAGCAGTACTTC. Amino acid sequence: CASSPLLGLGAYEQYF.

This clonotype has just a few counts. This chain connects TRBV27 to TRBJ2-5; no firm D call. The CDR3 sequence is 12 residues long. The V gene's germline CDR1 is MNHEY and CDR2 SMNVEV (reference sequence). V lost 11 bases, J lost 4 bases, and 14 bases lay in between. The CDR3 nucleotides are TGTGCCTCCCGCAAGTCCGCAGAGACCCAGTACTTC. Translated, it gives CASRKSAETQYF.

This chain uses TRBV18 with TRBJ2-7; D is unresolved. The CDR3 length is 17 residues. CDR1 and CDR2 from the germline V gene are KGHSH and LQKENI. Trimming removed 1 base at V and 2 bases at J, with 18 bases between. This CDR3 reads CASSPQGPGHSAYEQYF. DNA for the CDR3: TGTGCCAGCTCACCACAGGGTCCCGGGCACTCAGCCTACGAGCAGTACTTC.

This chain uses TRBV6-5 with TRBJ2-7; 8 bases line up with TRBD1. This CDR3 comprises 16 residues. V dropped 2 bases and J dropped 2; count of bases not matched to a gene: 8. Germline-derived CDR1 and CDR2 are MNHEY and SVGAGI. CDR3 loop: CASSYRPQGAAYEQYF. The CDR3, as DNA: TGTGCCAGCAGTTACCGACCCCAGGGGGCGGCCTACGAGCAGTACTTC.

The chain carries TRBV7-9 and TRBJ2-5; D remains unclear. Trimming pared 7 bases from V and 5 bases from J, leaving 17 bases between. Per the germline V gene, CDR1 is SEHNR and CDR2 is FQNEAQ (reference sequence). The length of the CDR3 is 14 residues. CDR3 DNA: TGTGCCAGCACCCCCTACGCCTCCGGGGAGACCCAGTACTTC. Translation gives CASTPYASGETQYF.

This clonotype was seen at least ten times. Mismatch with germline at one junction end may stem from a read error. V gene TRBV7-8 combines with J gene TRBJ1-4; no definite D call. Germline CDR1 SGHVS, CDR2 FQNEAQ. The CDR3 extends over 13 amino acids. CDR3 DNA: TGTGCCAGCGGCTTCCAGGACCTTAAGGAACTGTTTTTT. Translation: CASGFQDLKELFF.

This rearrangement joins TRBV5-1 to TRBJ2-7, with 8 bases fitting TRBD1. Germline CDR1 is SGHRS and CDR2 is YFSETQ. This CDR3 comprises 15 residues. Trimming took 4 bases from V and 0 from J; bases not matched to a gene: 6. CDR3 residues: CASSIRDRSSYEQYF. The CDR3 nucleotides are TGCGCCAGCAGCATCCGGGACAGGAGCTCCTACGAGCAGTACTTC.

This clonotype turned up a few times. V and J are TRBV9 and TRBJ2-7, with 7 bases fitting TRBD2. The CDR3 length is 14 residues. Losses at the gene ends were 0 bases for V and 1 base for J; bases not matched to a gene: 1. Germline V gene sequence: CDR1 SGDLS, CDR2 YYNGEE. CDR3 nucleotides: TGTGCCAGCAGCGTAGTCGGGGGGTCCTACGAGCAGTACTTC. Residues: CASSVVGGSYEQYF.

The chain recombines TRBV7-9 with TRBJ2-3, with TRBD1 matching over 7 bases. The CDR3 spans 15 residues. Germline V gene sequence: CDR1 SEHNR, CDR2 FQNEAQ (reference sequence). V dropped 5 bases and J dropped 5; count of bases not matched to a gene: 10. The chain's CDR3 is CASSPLRGSGDTQYF. The CDR3 DNA reads TGTGCCAGCAGCCCCCTCAGGGGGTCCGGAGATACGCAGTATTTT.

The J gene is TRBJ2-1, the V gene TRBV29-1; a possible D gene is TRBD1 (6 bases). This CDR3 comprises 13 residues. V dropped 2 bases and J dropped 4 bases, with 9 bases sitting between them. Germline V CDR1 and CDR2: SQVTM, ANQGSEA. The CDR3 protein is CSVERQAYNEQFF. Written as DNA, the CDR3 is TGCAGCGTTGAAAGACAGGCTTACAATGAGCAGTTCTTC.

This clonotype showed up just a few times. This sequence joins TRBV6-4 and TRBJ2-1; D not certain. The V gene lost 8 bases and the J gene lost 0 bases, with 14 bases spanning the gap. This CDR3 is 15 amino acids long. The V gene's germline CDR1 is MRHNA and CDR2 SNTAGT. The CDR3 nucleotides read TGTGCCAGCGCCCTTCATCCGAGCTCCTACAATGAGCAGTTCTTC. This encodes CASALHPSSYNEQFF.

This clonotype was seen a handful of times. J is TRBJ1-1 and V is TRBV20-1; D is possibly TRBD1 (5 bases). Per the germline V gene, CDR1 is DFQATT and CDR2 is SNEGSKA (reference sequence). V was cut by 3 bases and J by 5 bases, with 19 bases left in between. The CDR3 consists of 15 residues. The CDR3 sequence is CSASRRGGEGTEAFF. The CDR3 DNA is TGCAGTGCTAGTAGGCGGGGGGGGGAAGGGACTGAAGCTTTCTTT.

The rearrangement uses TRBV10-3 and TRBJ2-5; D not certain. The germline V gene has CDR1 ENHRY and CDR2 SYGVKD. The CDR3 extends over 12 amino acids. Trimming shortened V by 0 bases and J by 5 bases, and 4 bases separated the two germline ends. The CDR3 spells CAISESAETQYF. CDR3 DNA: TGTGCCATCAGTGAGTCGGCGGAGACCCAGTACTTC.

The table lists this clonotype with many counts. The V and J genes are TRBV3-1 and TRBJ2-7; 7 nucleotides agree with TRBD2. Trimming removed 3 bases from V and 0 bases from J; junction bases left unmatched: 5. Germline V CDR1 and CDR2: LGHDT, YNNKEL (reference sequence). CDR3 size: 15 residues. CDR3 sequence: CASSHAGGGSYEQYF. CDR3 nucleotides: TGTGCCAGCAGCCATGCTGGCGGGGGCTCCTACGAGCAGTACTTC.

In this sample, this clonotype turned up a few times. V usage is TRBV10-3 and J usage is TRBJ2-7; D is uncertain. Germline V gene data show CDR1 as ENHRY and CDR2 as SYGVKD. Deletions cut 9 bases from V and 0 bases from J, with 9 bases between. The CDR3 runs 12 residues. As DNA, the CDR3 is TGTGCCATAGGAAACCGCTCCTACGAGCAGTACTTC. Amino acid sequence: CAIGNRSYEQYF.

This clonotype was counted between two and nine times. CDR3: CSARGGKDGYTF. CDR3 DNA sequence: TGCAGTGCCCGTGGGGGGAAGGATGGCTACACCTTC. V usage is TRBV20-1 and J usage is TRBJ1-2, with D perhaps matching TRBD1 (5 bases). Germline-derived CDR1 and CDR2 are DFQATT and SNEGSKA (reference sequence). The CDR3 extends over 12 amino acids. V lost 6 bases and J 6 bases, leaving 14 bases between the germline ends.

In its sample, this clonotype was seen a few times. The chain has TRBV20-1 and TRBJ2-1, with a weak D call TRBD2 (6 bases). There are 14 residues in the CDR3. Deletions cut 3 bases from V and 1 base from J, with 10 bases between. CDR1 DFQATT and CDR2 SNEGSKA come from the germline V gene (reference sequence). DNA for the CDR3: TGCAGTGCTAGTTGGCGGGATTCCTACAATGAGCAGTTCTTC. It codes for CSASWRDSYNEQFF.

This clonotype was counted only a few times. V and J are TRBV12-3 or TRBV12-4 and TRBJ2-6; D unclear. Between the trimmed V and J ends, which lost 11 bases and 0 bases, there was a span of 8 bases. The CDR3 has 13 residues. CDR3 sequence reads: CAGRPSGANVLTF. In nucleotides, the CDR3 is TGTGCCGGCCGACCCTCTGGGGCCAACGTCCTGACTTTC.

The chain employs TRBV6-1 and TRBJ2-6; the D call may be TRBD1 or TRBD2 (5 bases each). Between the trimmed V and J ends, which lost 5 bases and 2 bases, there was a span of 10 bases. CDR3 size: 15 residues. CDR1 and CDR2 (germline): MNHNS, SASEGT. This CDR3 is CASSRETAGANVLTF. In DNA, the CDR3 is TGTGCCAGCAGTAGGGAGACAGCTGGGGCCAACGTCCTGACTTTC.